Listed here is a single TCR beta chain. This sample was taken from a study of cytomegalovirus exposure and HLA in healthy donors. The PCR contained 60 Vbeta and 13 Jbeta primers. Here immunoSEQ multiplex PCR was the method, and the copy in TCRdb shows in-frame clones only, minus some. This sample has about 98,000 clones; more than 60% occur once, and the top ten carry roughly 2.5%. Germline CDR1 and CDR2: SGHTA and FQGNSA. The ends lost 1 base at V and 4 bases at J; junction bases unmatched: 5. This CDR3 contains 15 residues. The clonotype comes from a man aged 50 to 59 in good health and CMV-seronegative. Sequencing was carried out using PBMCs. This chain uses TRBV7-2 with TRBJ2-3, with 7 bases lining up with TRBD2. The CDR3 DNA reads as TGTGCCAGCAGCTTAGGTGGGGGGGTTGCAGATACGCAGTATTTT. Translation gives CASSLGGGVADTQYF. The full variable domain, its missing parts supplied by reference TRBV7-2 and TRBJ2-3, is GAGVSQSPSNKVTEKGKDVELRCDPISGHTALYWYRQSLGQGLEFLIYFQGNSAPDKSGLPSDRFSAERTGGSVSTLTIQRTQQEDSAVYLCASSLGGGVADTQYFGPGTRLTVL.